These T cell receptor beta chains were read from a single sample in a study of siplizumab effects on memory and regulatory T cells. Data came from immunoSEQ multiplex PCR; TCRdb stores just in-frame clones and leaves some out. In the table there are approximately 120,000 clones, roughly 95% of which are singletons. Sequenced sample: non-Treg CD4+ T cells sorted from blood. All receptors come from a human donor in good health. Each CDR3 is given with its conserved first and last residue. Fields, in order: clone size, J gene, V gene, D gene, CDR3 DNA, CDR3 protein. The D gene is left open where the match is weak. Expanded clones are given a class, and other clones once, few, many or no size at all.

>NA|TRBJ2-3|TRBV18|NA
TGTGCCAGCTCACCTGGTGCTGGGTCAGATACGCAGTATTTT
CASSPGAGSDTQYF
>NA|TRBJ2-3|TRBV6-4|TRBD2
TGTGCCAGCAGTGACTCGGGTCTAGCGGGGAAGGATACGCAGTATTTT
CASSDSGLAGKDTQYF
>NA|TRBJ1-5|TRBV19|TRBD1
TGTGCCAGTAGTATTATGGGACAGCCAAATCAGCCCCAGCATTTT
CASSIMGQPNQPQHF
>once|TRBJ2-3|TRBV13|TRBD2
TGTGCCAGCAGCTTTAGCGGGGGGGCTGATACGCAGTATTTT
CASSFSGGADTQYF
>NA|TRBJ1-3|TRBV5-1|NA
TGCGCCAGCTCGGTGAGCTCTGGAAACACCATATATTTT
CASSVSSGNTIYF
>NA|TRBJ2-1|TRBV7-8|TRBD2
TGTGCCAGCAGCACCTCCGGGACTAGCGGGGGGTATGAGCAGTTCTTC
CASSTSGTSGGYEQFF
>NA|TRBJ1-4|TRBV28|TRBD1
TGTGCCAGCAGTCCTCCAGGGGGCGCCCGGGAAAAACTGTTTTTT
CASSPPGGAREKLFF
>NA|TRBJ2-2|TRBV18|TRBD2
TGTGCCAGCTCATTTAACGGACTAGCGGACGGGGAGCTGTTTTTT
CASSFNGLADGELFF
>NA|TRBJ2-5|TRBV6-1|TRBD1
TGTGCCAGCAGTTCGACAGGGGTGGGGACCCAGTACTTC
CASSSTGVGTQYF
>NA|TRBJ2-4|TRBV7-2|NA
TGTGCCAGCAGCTTAGGGGGGGCCAAAAACATTCAGTACTTC
CASSLGGAKNIQYF
>once|TRBJ2-1|TRBV6-1|TRBD2
TGTGCCAGCAGCTGGGGACTAGCAGGGAATGAGCAGTTCTTC
CASSWGLAGNEQFF
>once|TRBJ2-6|TRBV28|TRBD1
TGTGCCAGCGATTTGGGAAGGCAGGGGGCCCCTGGGGCCAACGTCCTGACTTTC
CASDLGRQGAPGANVLTF
>NA|TRBJ2-7|TRBV5-1|TRBD1
TGCGCCAGCAGCTTGGGGGACAGCTTTTACGAGCAGTACTTC
CASSLGDSFYEQYF
>once|TRBJ2-7|TRBV7-2|NA
TGTGCCAGCAGCTTATCAACGGGAACATCCTACGAGCAGTACTTC
CASSLSTGTSYEQYF
>once|TRBJ2-7|TRBV6-6|NA
TGTGCCAGCACCCGATCGGCGCACGGTACCTACGAGCAGTACTTC
CASTRSAHGTYEQYF
>NA|TRBJ2-2|TRBV7-2|TRBD1
TGTGCCAGCAGCCCGGACAGGGGCATCGCCGGGGAGCTGTTTTTT
CASSPDRGIAGELFF
>NA|TRBJ2-5|TRBV18|NA
TGTGCCAGCTCACCAGGGGTCCAAGAGACCCAGTACTTC
CASSPGVQETQYF
>NA|TRBJ1-5|TRBV2|TRBD1
TGTGCCAGCAGGACCACAGGGGGGAGACAGCCCCAGCATTTT
CASRTTGGRQPQHF
>NA|TRBJ2-2|TRBV19|TRBD1
TGTGCCAGCCGGGGACAGGGAAACACCGGGGAGCTGTTTTTT
CASRGQGNTGELFF
>NA|TRBJ1-1|TRBV7-9|TRBD1
TGTGCCAGCAGCTGGACAGGGGTCAACACTGAAGCTTTCTTT
CASSWTGVNTEAFF
>NA|TRBJ2-3|TRBV1|NA
TGCACCAGCGAAACGGGTCGTACATGGGATACGCAGTATTTT
CTSETGRTWDTQYF
>NA|TRBJ1-4|TRBV7-6|NA
TGTGCCAGCAGCTTAGGTGAAAATGAAAAACTGTTTTTT
CASSLGENEKLFF
>NA|TRBJ2-3|TRBV4-1|TRBD1
TGCGCCAGCAGCCGAGACAGGGTCGACGGTACGCAGTATTTT
CASSRDRVDGTQYF
>once|TRBJ2-3|TRBV7-3|NA
TGTGCCAGCAGCTTGGCTAGGGGCACAGATACGCAGTATTTT
CASSLARGTDTQYF